This paragraph covers one T cell receptor (beta chain) sequence. Its antigen is unknown. This sample was taken from a study of T cell responses to AZD1222 COVID-19 vaccine. In the study overall: Analyses pooled second doses at about 4 or about 12 weeks.

Study findings and constraints: Most donors were white British, females outnumbered males, and clonal diversity was possibly underestimated. Epitopes outside B.1.351 and B.1.1.7 mutated regions reportedly drew nearly half of spike TCRs. Spike-wide vaccine-associated CD4 TCRs dominated at 160-218 and 743-854.

The length of the CDR3 is 15 residues. Trimming removed 4 bases at V and 7 bases at J, with 20 bases between. The data were produced by immunoSEQ multiplex PCR, yet TCRdb's version contains in-frame clones alone and is incomplete. The table lists under 100,000 clones, about 86% of them singletons. This chain joins TRBV5-3 and TRBJ1-1; possibly TRBD1 for D (5 bases). TRBV5-3 is placed among ORFs of uncertain function. This receptor was obtained from an adult in good health. The material was peripheral blood, obtained on day 0 of AZD1222 vaccination. The CDR3 loop is CARSLSWGFLSEAFF. In DNA form, the CDR3 reads TGTGCCAGAAGCCTGTCATGGGGGTTCCTTAGTGAAGCTTTCTTT.